Below are 17 T cell receptor beta chains sequenced from a single sample in a study of T-cell reconstitution after alpha-beta-depleted transplantation in children (TCRdb year 2016). The library was prepared using PCR. The run used an Illumina HiSeq 2500. To normalize quantification of the TCRbeta repertoire, the TCR libraries were built with molecular barcoding that relied on unique molecular identifiers. TCRdb itself trimmed the public reads at Q25 with fastp, ran MiXCR and retained productive beta chains. Identical CDR3 protein sequences are pooled into one entry, listed with their most common genes and DNA. For this sample there are about 210,000 distinct CDR3 sequences; about a sixth appear just once. Just under 45% of the sample is taken by the ten largest. Read against the paper, the sample's treatment or condition label means: allogeneic hematopoietic cell transplantation with graft depleted of TCRalphabeta T cells and CD19 B cells.

The source material was PBMCs, mostly from graft donor cells, sampled 360 days after TCRalphabeta/CD19-depleted stem cell transplant. The receptors were sampled from a male patient aged 2 to 10 who had a stem cell transplant for acute lymphoblastic leukemia, so the T cells may come from the graft donor.

This clonotype was found once. This chain connects TRBV2 to TRBJ2-3; TRBD2 matches 10 bases. Germline loops: CDR1 SNHLY, CDR2 FYNNEI. Trimming took 10 bases from V and 6 from J; bases not matched to a gene: 10. The CDR3 has 14 amino acids. The CDR3 loop is CAIPRAGGPDTQYF. Written as DNA, the CDR3 is TGTGCCATCCCGAGAGCGGGGGGGCCGGATACGCAGTATTTT.

The chain combines TRBV7-8 with TRBJ2-5; 9 bases map to TRBD2. There are 19 residues in the CDR3. CDR1 is SGHVS and CDR2 is FQNEAQ in the germline V gene. J gave up 3 bases and V 8 bases, and 22 bases lay outside the gene matches. CDR3 coding DNA: TGTGCCAGCCGTTGGGGGCGGGGGGGCTCGGATAAGTACAAAGAGACCCAGTACTTC. Its protein product is CASRWGRGGSDKYKETQYF.

This chain joins TRBV7-9 and TRBJ2-2; D may match TRBD1 or TRBD2 (6 bases each). Trimming took 7 bases from V and 0 from J, leaving 18 bases between them. CDR1 is SEHNR and CDR2 is FQNEAQ in the germline V gene (reference sequence). This CDR3 has 17 amino acids. The CDR3 is CASKPPRGGTNTGELFF. In DNA form, the CDR3 reads TGTGCCAGCAAACCTCCCAGGGGCGGGACGAACACCGGGGAGCTGTTTTTT.

This clonotype turned up a few times. This chain links TRBV30 with TRBJ2-3, with D possibly matching TRBD1 (6 bases). The CDR3 length is 13 residues. Germline V lookup: CDR1 GTSNPN, CDR2 SVGIG (reference sequence). The V end lost 3 bases, the J end lost 2 bases, and 9 bases lay between the germline ends. CDR3 in amino acids: CAWRGAFTDTQYF. The CDR3 nucleotides are TGTGCCTGGAGGGGGGCGTTCACAGATACGCAGTATTTT. Full variable domain (missing parts from reference TRBV30 and TRBJ2-3): SQTIHQWPATLVQPVGSPLSLECTVEGTSNPNLYWYRQAAGRGLQLLFYSVGIGQISSEVPQNLSASRPQDRQFILSSKKLLLSDSGFYLCAWRGAFTDTQYFGPGTRLTVL.

The gene calls are TRBV7-2 and TRBJ2-7; a weak D match, TRBD2 (6 bases). The germline CDR1 and CDR2 sequences are SGHTA and FQGNSA. V was cut by 3 bases and J by 2 bases, with 14 bases left in between. The CDR3 is 15 amino acids. CDR3 sequence: CASSLRDGDAYEQYF. The DNA of the CDR3 is TGTGCCAGCAGCTTGCGGGACGGGGACGCCTACGAGCAGTACTTC.

The chain employs TRBV20-1 and TRBJ1-1; unclear D gene. V shed 0 bases and J shed 1 base, with 6 bases lying between them. This CDR3 spans 13 amino acids. CDR1 DFQATT and CDR2 SNEGSKA come from the germline V gene (reference sequence). The DNA for the CDR3 is TGCAGTGCTAGAGAGGGGAGGAACACTGAAGCTTTCTTT. Translation: CSAREGRNTEAFF.

Many counts were recorded for this clonotype. The chain combines TRBV11-2 with TRBJ2-1; 11 bases are shared with TRBD2. Germline CDR1 is SGHAT and CDR2 is FQNNGV. J lost 1 base, V lost 4 bases, and 6 bases had no gene match. This CDR3 has 17 residues. The CDR3 region is CASSWRLAGLSYNEQFF. The DNA for the CDR3 is TGTGCCAGCAGCTGGCGACTAGCGGGGTTGTCCTACAATGAGCAGTTCTTC.

Many counts were recorded for this clonotype. The chain recombines TRBV5-6 with TRBJ2-1; D uncertain. There are 13 residues in the CDR3. CDR1 and CDR2 from the germline V gene are SGHDT and YYEEEE. Trimming cost V 0 bases and J 3 bases, with 4 bases left between them. The CDR3 nucleotides are TGTGCCAGCAGCTTGGGGGTCTACAATGAGCAGTTCTTC. It codes for CASSLGVYNEQFF.

This clonotype was observed a few times. This chain uses TRBV20-1 with TRBJ2-5; TRBD1 is a possible D gene (5 bases). The V gene lost 5 bases and the J gene lost 1 base, with 14 bases spanning the gap. Germline V gene sequence: CDR1 DFQATT, CDR2 SNEGSKA (reference sequence). CDR3 length equals 14 residues. The CDR3 protein is CSALPREPQETQYF. In DNA form, the CDR3 reads TGCAGTGCTCTACCCAGGGAACCCCAAGAGACCCAGTACTTC.

The sample holds many counts of this clonotype. The chain combines TRBV12-3 or TRBV12-4 with TRBJ2-7; D is unclear. This CDR3 has 14 residues. V lost 3 bases to trimming and J lost 0 bases, with 9 bases between them. The CDR3 sequence: CASSFRLSSYEQYF. CDR3 bases: TGTGCCAGCAGTTTTCGCTTAAGCTCCTACGAGCAGTACTTC.

This clonotype was seen more than once but under ten times. The chain employs TRBV6-5 and TRBJ2-3; 7 bases line up with TRBD1. This CDR3 is 16 amino acids long. CDR1 is MNHEY, CDR2 SVGAGI, per germline. Trimming removed 2 bases from V and 6 bases from J; junction bases left unmatched: 11. CDR3 bases: TGTGCCAGCAGTTACGGGACAGAGCCGGGGTTGGATACGCAGTATTTT. This gives the protein CASSYGTEPGLDTQYF.

This clonotype showed up just a few times. The rearrangement joins TRBV4-1 to TRBJ2-3; TRBD2 agrees at 8 bases. The V segment lost 3 bases and the J segment 0 bases; nucleotides outside the gene matches: 20. The CDR3 totals 21 residues. CDR1 MGHRA and CDR2 YSYEKL come from the germline V gene. The DNA of the CDR3 is TGCGCCAGCAGCCACCAAGAATGGCGGGGGGCGAGCACACCTAGCACAGATACGCAGTATTTT. It yields the protein CASSHQEWRGASTPSTDTQYF.

This clonotype was observed a handful of times. The chain couples TRBV6-6 to TRBJ2-3; possibly TRBD1 for D (5 bases). Germline CDR1 reads MNHNY; CDR2 reads SVGAGI (reference sequence). The CDR3 covers 12 residues. CDR3 nucleotides: TGTGCATCAGGGAAAAGCACAGATACGCAGTATTTT. Its protein is CASGKSTDTQYF.

This clonotype was counted between two and nine times. V and J are TRBV7-9 and TRBJ2-7; either TRBD1 or TRBD2 may supply D (5 bases each). Trimming pared 4 bases from V and 3 bases from J, leaving 16 bases between. CDR1 and CDR2 (germline): SEHNR, FQNEAQ (reference sequence). This CDR3 comprises 15 residues. In nucleotides, the CDR3 is TGTGCCAGCAGCTCGGGACGGAGGATATACTACGAGCAGTACTTC. Protein: CASSSGRRIYYEQYF. Filled out from reference TRBV7-9 and TRBJ2-7, the complete variable domain reads DTGVSQNPRHKITKRGQNVTFRCDPISEHNRLYWYRQTLGQGPEFLTYFQNEAQLEKSRLLSDRFSAERPKGSFSTLEIQRTEQGDSAMYLCASSSGRRIYYEQYFGPGTRLTVT.

The table lists this clonotype with a few counts. The gene calls are TRBV18 and TRBJ2-5, with D unresolved. The germline CDR1 and CDR2 sequences are KGHSH and LQKENI. With 3 bases removed from V and 0 bases from J, the gap between germline ends came to 5 bases. The CDR3 extends over 13 amino acids. DNA of the CDR3: TGTGCCAGCTCACCCAAGTACCAAGAGACCCAGTACTTC. Its protein is CASSPKYQETQYF.

V gene TRBV7-9 combines with J gene TRBJ1-1; no clear D gene. The CDR3 loop spans 16 amino acids. In germline, CDR1 is SEHNR, CDR2 FQNEAQ (reference sequence). Trimming stripped 2 bases from V and 2 bases from J, with 15 bases between. The CDR3 sequence: CASSLIYRYSNTEAFF. The CDR3 DNA reads as TGTGCCAGCAGCTTAATTTACAGATATTCAAACACTGAAGCTTTCTTT.

This clonotype has more than one count but fewer than ten. This sequence joins TRBV18 and TRBJ1-4; D unclear. CDR1 is KGHSH, CDR2 LQKENI, per germline. Deletions cut 3 bases from V and 5 bases from J, with 7 bases between. The CDR3 covers 13 residues. CDR3: CASSPVGNEKLFF. In DNA form, the CDR3 reads TGTGCCAGCTCACCGGTCGGGAATGAAAAACTGTTTTTT.